The source of this T cell receptor beta chain is a study of blood T cell repertoires in COVID-19. Study-wide context: The United States, Italy and Spain were the sources of the acute and convalescent COVID-19 samples. T cells, B-cell-depleted T cells, or PBMCs supplied cDNA or gDNA.

Cohort 3 donors counted as recovered after two negative PCRs, clearance, or resolved symptoms. Trimming removed 0 bases at V and 4 bases at J, with 7 bases between. Germline loops: CDR1 KGHSH, CDR2 LQKENI. This CDR3 has 13 residues. The repertoire was sequenced with immunoSEQ multiplex PCR; TCRdb's copy has only in-frame clones and lacks some. The data hold under 450,000 clones, with approximately 89% observed a single time. This TCR came from a man younger than 45 who had recovered from COVID-19. Sequencing used PBMCs or T cells enriched from blood (not recorded which). V and J are TRBV18 and TRBJ2-7, with D possibly matching TRBD1 (5 bases). The CDR3 nucleotides read TGTGCCAGCTCACCACCAGGGGTGTACGAGCAGTACTTC. This gives the protein CASSPPGVYEQYF. Variable domain in full (rest from reference TRBV18 and TRBJ2-7): NAGVMQNPRHLVRRRGQEARLRCSPMKGHSHVYWYRQLPEEGLKFMVYLQKENIIDESGMPKERFSAEFPKEGPSILRIQQVVRGDSAAYFCASSPPGVYEQYFGPGTRLTVT.